This T cell receptor beta chain is from a study of cytomegalovirus exposure and HLA in healthy donors. Study details: Researchers previously reported finding roughly 120 million unique TCR beta sequences from around 200 million T cells. Regarding the study as a whole: When analyzed later, a missense DCLRE1C variant was found to be linked to TCR beta V- and J-gene trimming. Despite most TCR sequences being rare, some public TCRs occurred in many donors.

Trimming took 2 bases from V and 1 from J, leaving 12 bases between them. The CDR3 totals 16 residues. Germline-derived CDR1 and CDR2 are SNHLY and FYNNEI. The PCR contained 60 Vbeta and 13 Jbeta primers. The assay was immunoSEQ multiplex PCR, and TCRdb's table has in-frame clones only and misses some. The data show 150,000 to 200,000 clones, around 77% seen once. Regarding this clone: Antigen specificity is unknown.

The V and J genes are TRBV2 and TRBJ1-3, with unresolved D. The clonotype comes from a man between 60 and 70 years old in good health and CMV-seronegative. The sample was PBMCs. CDR3 protein: CASSETPPGSGNTIYF. The CDR3, as DNA: TGTGCCAGCAGTGAAACCCCGCCCGGGTCTGGAAACACCATATATTTT.